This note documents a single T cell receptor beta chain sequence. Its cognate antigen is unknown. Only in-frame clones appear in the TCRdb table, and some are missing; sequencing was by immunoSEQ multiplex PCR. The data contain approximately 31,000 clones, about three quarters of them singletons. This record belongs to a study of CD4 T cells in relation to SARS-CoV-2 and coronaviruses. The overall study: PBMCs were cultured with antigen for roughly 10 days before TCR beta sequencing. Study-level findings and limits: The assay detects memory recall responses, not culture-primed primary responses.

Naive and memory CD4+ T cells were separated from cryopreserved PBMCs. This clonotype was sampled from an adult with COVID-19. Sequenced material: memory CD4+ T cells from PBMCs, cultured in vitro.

Here the CDR3 reads CASSIRAAYNEQFF. CDR3 nucleotides: TGTGCCAGTAGTATTCGGGCCGCCTACAATGAGCAGTTCTTC. This rearrangement joins TRBV19 to TRBJ2-1; D uncertain. The CDR3 sequence is 14 residues long. Germline V lookup: CDR1 LNHDA, CDR2 SQIVND (reference sequence). V lost 3 bases, J lost 2 bases, and 8 bases lay in between.